Shown below are 30 T cell receptor beta chains from a single sample sequenced in a study of shared clonotypes between healthy human individuals. Method: immunoSEQ multiplex PCR; TCRdb's copy keeps in-frame clones and lacks some. The table has about half a million clones, around 85% seen once. Sequencing was done on a sample of PBMCs. The receptors originated from a woman in her 40s in good health. Some clones in this sample may be carry-over from other donors' samples.

This sequence joins TRBV28 and TRBJ1-5, with no clear D. Germline lookup yields CDR1 MDHEN and CDR2 SYDVKM. There are 14 residues in the CDR3. The V and J ends lost 7 bases and 3 bases respectively, with 13 bases between them. The CDR3 loop is CASTKTPINQPQHF. DNA for the CDR3: TGTGCCAGCACCAAAACCCCCATCAATCAGCCCCAGCATTTT.

V usage is TRBV2 and J usage is TRBJ2-7; perhaps TRBD2 as D (5 bases). This CDR3 has 13 amino acids. In germline, CDR1 is SNHLY, CDR2 FYNNEI. The CDR3 DNA reads TGTGCTACTCAGCGGAGACCCCGGGGCGAGCAGTACTTC. Residues: CATQRRPRGEQYF.

The chain has TRBV5-4 and TRBJ2-7; either TRBD1 or TRBD2 may fit D (6 bases each). This CDR3 has 13 amino acids. V shed 3 bases and J shed 3 bases, with 10 bases lying between them. From germline, CDR1 is SGHNT and CDR2 YYREEE (reference sequence). DNA for the CDR3: TGTGCCAGCAGCTGGGGGGACAACTACGAGCAGTACTTC. Amino acids: CASSWGDNYEQYF.

This chain joins TRBV7-9 and TRBJ1-5; no reliable D call. Germline CDR1 SEHNR, CDR2 FQNEAQ (reference sequence). The CDR3 loop spans 14 amino acids. Trimming pared 5 bases from V and 3 bases from J, leaving 11 bases between. The CDR3 protein is CASSPLGDNQPQHF. CDR3 nucleotide sequence: TGTGCCAGCAGCCCCCTGGGAGACAATCAGCCCCAGCATTTT.

Remarks on this clone: A read error is the likely source, as a far larger clone sits one nucleotide away. The chain recombines TRBV7-2 with TRBJ2-1, with D perhaps matching TRBD2 (7 bases). The CDR3 length is 16 residues. The germline V gene encodes CDR1 SGHTA and CDR2 FQGNSA. CDR3 sequence (DNA): TGTGCCAGCATCTTAGTTGCGGGGGCGGAGTACAATGAGCAGTTCTTC. Its translation is CASILVAGAEYNEQFF.

This chain connects TRBV28 to TRBJ1-1; 8 positions agree with TRBD1. This CDR3 spans 14 amino acids. With V trimmed by 5 bases and J by 4 bases, 6 bases remained unmatched. Germline CDR1 reads MDHEN; CDR2 reads SYDVKM. The CDR3 nucleotides are TGTGCCAGCAGTCCGGACAGGGCAATCACTGAAGCTTTCTTT. Translated, it gives CASSPDRAITEAFF.

Turning to this clone: It is likely a read error: a sequence one base away is far more abundant. The same CDR3 arises from other DNA sequences in this sample as well. The chain recombines TRBV5-1 with TRBJ1-2; TRBD1 aligns across 8 bases. Per the germline V gene, CDR1 is SGHRS and CDR2 is YFSETQ. This CDR3 is built from 15 residues. DNA for the CDR3: TGCGCCAGCAGCCCGAGACCAGGGGGCAGAGATGGCTACACATTC. Its translation is CASSPRPGGRDGYTF.

The V gene is TRBV28, the J gene TRBJ1-5; D possibly corresponds to TRBD1 (5 bases). Trimming took 6 bases from V and 6 from J, leaving 15 bases between them. The CDR3 has 14 residues. Germline V gives CDR1 MDHEN, CDR2 SYDVKM. Here the CDR3 reads CASRIRQGVQPQHF. CDR3 coding DNA: TGTGCCAGCAGGATTCGGCAGGGTGTTCAGCCCCAGCATTTT.

Only one count was recorded for this clone. It is likely a read error: a sequence one base away is far more abundant. The sample has other DNA sequences that encode this CDR3 too. V is TRBV30 and J is TRBJ1-5, with a tentative D call TRBD1 (5 bases). The CDR3 runs 14 residues. Germline V gene sequence: CDR1 GTSNPN, CDR2 SVGIG (reference sequence). In DNA, the CDR3 is TGTGCCTGGAGTGGGGGTTTAGGGGATCAGCCACAGCATTTT. Translated, it gives CAWSGGLGDQPQHF. Based on the CDR3 plus reference TRBV30 and TRBJ1-5, the full variable domain is SQTIHQWPATLVQPVGSPLSLECTVEGTSNPNLYWYRQAAGRGLQLLFYSVGIGQISSEVPQNLSASRPQDRQFILSSKKLLLSDSGFYLCAWSGGLGDQPQHFGDGTRLSIL.

The rearrangement joins TRBV6-4 to TRBJ2-7, with 12 bases identical to TRBD2. Germline CDR1 reads MRHNA; CDR2 reads SNTAGT. V lost 4 bases and J lost 4; bases outside the gene matches: 2. The CDR3 totals 14 residues. The CDR3 spells CASSGTSGVYEQYF. The DNA of the CDR3 is TGTGCCAGCAGTGGGACTAGCGGGGTATACGAGCAGTACTTC.

The chain combines TRBV6-5 with TRBJ2-1; 7 positions match TRBD1. Germline CDR1 MNHEY, CDR2 SVGAGI. V shed 4 bases, J shed 3 bases, and the junction held 3 bases outside the gene matches. CDR3 size: 14 residues. The CDR3 DNA follows: TGTGCCAGCAGTTCAGGGGGTAACTACAATGAGCAGTTCTTC. Its protein product is CASSSGGNYNEQFF.

The chain has TRBV15 and TRBJ2-4; a possible D gene is TRBD1 (6 bases). V lost 0 bases, J lost 7 bases, and 10 bases lay in between. There are 14 residues in the CDR3. From germline, CDR1 is LNHNV and CDR2 YYDKDF (reference sequence). The CDR3 DNA reads TGTGCCACCAGCAGAGACAGGGGTGTCAACATTCAGTACTTC. Translation gives CATSRDRGVNIQYF.

The chain recombines TRBV6-5 with TRBJ1-1, with D hard to call. The CDR3 totals 14 residues. V lost 2 bases, J lost 4 bases, and 11 bases lay in between. Germline CDR1 reads MNHEY; CDR2 reads SVGAGI. The CDR3 loop reads CASSYNEGGTEAFF. For the CDR3, the DNA is TGTGCCAGCAGTTACAATGAGGGAGGCACTGAAGCTTTCTTT.

This clone showed up just a few times. The rearrangement joins TRBV5-1 to TRBJ1-1, with TRBD1 as a possible D gene (6 bases). This CDR3 contains 14 residues. V shed 4 bases and J shed 1 base, with 11 bases lying between them. CDR1 and CDR2 (germline): SGHRS, YFSETQ. CDR3 DNA: TGCGCCAGCAGCGAGGGGGTTGGGAACACTGAAGCTTTCTTT. Its protein product is CASSEGVGNTEAFF.

This clone was picked up a small number of times. The J gene is TRBJ2-1, the V gene TRBV2; 11 bases are shared with TRBD2. Germline CDR1 reads SNHLY; CDR2 reads FYNNEI. Trimming removed 6 bases from V and 15 bases from J; junction bases left unmatched: 7. The CDR3 loop spans 12 amino acids. This CDR3 is CASRLSGRAGFF. DNA for the CDR3: TGTGCCAGCAGGCTTAGCGGGAGGGCCGGGTTCTTC.

The V gene is TRBV15, the J gene TRBJ2-7; possible D gene TRBD2, 6 bases. Germline V gene lookup returns CDR1 LNHNV and CDR2 YYDKDF (reference sequence). This CDR3 is built from 17 residues. The V end lost 3 bases, the J end lost 0 bases, and 18 bases lay between the germline ends. The DNA of the CDR3 is TGTGCCACCAGCAGTGTGAGAACCGGGAGAGTCTCCTACGAGCAGTACTTC. Its translation: CATSSVRTGRVSYEQYF.

This clone has just one count. V usage is TRBV12-5 and J usage is TRBJ2-3, with D uncertain. V was shortened by 5 bases and J by 2 bases, with 5 bases between the two germline ends. Germline V gives CDR1 LGHNT, CDR2 FRNRAP. This CDR3 comprises 12 residues. The CDR3, as DNA: TGTGCTAGTGGTCCAGACACAGATACGCAGTATTTT. The encoded protein is CASGPDTDTQYF.

V is TRBV29-1 and J is TRBJ1-2; D gene unclear. The CDR3 consists of 13 residues. CDR1 and CDR2 from the germline V gene are SQVTM and ANQGSEA. The V and J ends lost 8 bases and 7 bases respectively, with 20 bases between them. CDR3 sequence: CSPSEGFRFGYTF. The CDR3 coding sequence is TGCAGCCCCTCGGAGGGATTCAGGTTTGGCTACACCTTC.

This clone was counted once. The gene calls are TRBV27 and TRBJ2-1; 15 positions match TRBD2. CDR1 is MNHEY and CDR2 is SMNVEV in the germline V gene (reference sequence). Trimming cost V 5 bases and J 9 bases; bases outside gene matches: 5. This CDR3 spans 15 amino acids. CDR3 residues: CASSQGTSGRSEQFF. CDR3 nucleotides: TGTGCCAGCAGTCAGGGGACTAGCGGGAGGTCTGAGCAGTTCTTC.

Only one count was recorded for this clone. The chain carries TRBV7-9 and TRBJ1-4; D is unclear. The CDR3 is 13 amino acids. V lost 5 bases to trimming and J lost 3 bases, with 7 bases between them. The germline gives CDR1 SEHNR, CDR2 FQNEAQ (reference sequence). CDR3 sequence reads: CASSQSANEKLFF. CDR3 sequence (DNA): TGTGCCAGCAGCCAATCCGCTAATGAAAAACTGTTTTTT.

A remark on this clone: One junction end disagrees with the germline gene, perhaps due to a read error. This chain uses TRBV2 with TRBJ2-7; either TRBD1 or TRBD2 may supply D (5 bases each). Germline CDR1 and CDR2: SNHLY and FYNNEI. There are 12 residues in the CDR3. The CDR3 bases are TGTGCCAGCAGTGAAGGGGGGACCACAATAGACTTC. This gives the protein CASSEGGTTIDF.

The rearrangement joins TRBV5-1 to TRBJ2-1; 12 bases match TRBD2. The CDR3 extends over 20 amino acids. Germline CDR1 is SGHRS and CDR2 is YFSETQ. V was pared by 0 bases and J by 0 bases, with 10 bases of the junction left unmatched. This CDR3 is CASSLAPGLAGGNSYNEQFF. The DNA of the CDR3 is TGCGCCAGCAGCTTGGCCCCGGGCCTAGCGGGAGGGAACTCCTACAATGAGCAGTTCTTC.

This clone came up a few times. Other DNA sequences in the same sample also yield this CDR3. The chain combines TRBV7-8 with TRBJ2-7; no clear D. The V and J ends lost 5 bases and 3 bases respectively, with 5 bases between them. The CDR3 is 11 amino acids. Per the germline V gene, CDR1 is SGHVS and CDR2 is FQNEAQ. Here the CDR3 DNA reads TGTGCCAGCAGCCCAAGCTACGAGCAGTACTTC. This gives the protein CASSPSYEQYF.

This sequence joins TRBV27 and TRBJ2-7; TRBD2 agrees at 8 bases. The V gene end was trimmed by 6 bases and the J gene end by 1 base; junction bases not matched to a gene: 17. The germline V gene has CDR1 MNHEY and CDR2 SMNVEV (reference sequence). The CDR3 is 18 residues long. The CDR3 here is CASSPTSGNRRGSYEQYF. In DNA, the CDR3 is TGTGCCAGCAGCCCCACTAGCGGAAACCGCCGGGGGTCCTACGAGCAGTACTTC.

The V and J genes are TRBV7-2 and TRBJ2-3; TRBD2 matches 11 bases. The CDR3 extends over 16 amino acids. CDR1 and CDR2 from the germline V gene are SGHTA and FQGNSA. V trimming: 6 bases; J trimming: 2 bases; junction bases outside the gene matches: 7. The CDR3 spells CASRQLAGAFTDTQYF. The CDR3 region has the DNA TGTGCCAGCAGACAACTAGCGGGAGCCTTCACAGATACGCAGTATTTT. Using reference TRBV7-2 and TRBJ2-3 for the parts outside the CDR3, the full variable domain is GAGVSQSPSNKVTEKGKDVELRCDPISGHTALYWYRQSLGQGLEFLIYFQGNSAPDKSGLPSDRFSAERTGGSVSTLTIQRTQQEDSAVYLCASRQLAGAFTDTQYFGPGTRLTVL.

The J gene is TRBJ1-1, the V gene TRBV7-9; D not certain. The germline gives CDR1 SEHNR, CDR2 FQNEAQ (reference sequence). The CDR3 runs to 11 residues. V dropped 5 bases and J dropped 5 bases, with 6 bases sitting between them. The CDR3, as DNA: TGTGCCAGCAGCACTATAACTGAAGCTTTCTTT. As protein: CASSTITEAFF.

This sequence joins TRBV5-1 and TRBJ1-1; 9 bases agree with TRBD1. The CDR3 length is 16 residues. Germline CDR1 is SGHRS and CDR2 is YFSETQ. V lost 4 bases, J lost 0 bases, and 7 bases stayed unmatched. CDR3 DNA sequence: TGCGCCAGCAGCAGGGGACAGGGTTTGATGAACACTGAAGCTTTCTTT. As protein: CASSRGQGLMNTEAFF.

V and J are TRBV7-8 and TRBJ2-7; 13 bases align to TRBD2. The CDR3 is 15 residues long. Germline lookup yields CDR1 SGHVS and CDR2 FQNEAQ. The ends lost 5 bases at V and 13 bases at J; junction bases unmatched: 14. CDR3 region: CASSPTSGRLYERYF. The CDR3 nucleotides are TGTGCCAGCAGCCCGACTAGCGGGAGGCTTTACGAGAGATACTTC.

The J gene is TRBJ2-7, the V gene TRBV29-1, with D possibly being TRBD2 (7 bases). Germline V CDR1 and CDR2: SQVTM, ANQGSEA. CDR3 length equals 14 residues. V was shortened by 4 bases and J by 9 bases, with 22 bases between the two germline ends. CDR3 sequence: CSVGGGGPYERQYF. The CDR3 DNA reads as TGCAGCGTTGGGGGGGGCGGACCCTACGAGCGGCAGTACTTC.

This chain uses TRBV25-1 with TRBJ1-1; D remains ambiguous. V lost 0 bases to trimming and J lost 1 base, with 9 bases between them. The CDR3 covers 15 residues. Germline V gives CDR1 MGHDK, CDR2 SYGVNS. As DNA, the CDR3 is TGTGCCAGCAGTGAATATTCGGACGGGAACACTGAAGCTTTCTTT. Its translation: CASSEYSDGNTEAFF.